The rows below give T cell receptor beta chains drawn from one sample of a study of shared clonotypes between healthy human individuals. This table comes from immunoSEQ multiplex PCR, and its TCRdb copy is limited to in-frame clones, with some not included. The table lists about 380,000 clones, about 97% of them singletons. Sequencing was done on a sample of memory CD8+ T cells sorted from blood. These receptors originate from a man aged 30 to 45 in good health. CDR3s include the opening cysteine and the closing phenylalanine or tryptophan. A D gene is named only where the DNA matches it firmly. Expanded clones are given a class, and other clones once, few, many or no size at all.

abundance: -
d_gene: TRBD2
j_gene: TRBJ2-2
v_gene: TRBV27
CDR3aa: CASRLLAGVSGELFF
CDR3nt: TGTGCCAGCAGATTACTAGCGGGAGTATCCGGGGAGCTGTTTTTT

abundance: -
d_gene: TRBD2
j_gene: TRBJ2-2
v_gene: TRBV6-5
CDR3aa: CASGGTTNTGELFF
CDR3nt: TGTGCCAGCGGGGGGACTACAAACACCGGGGAGCTGTTTTTT

abundance: -
d_gene: TRBD1
j_gene: TRBJ2-7
v_gene: TRBV5-5
CDR3aa: CASSPDRGYYEQYF
CDR3nt: TGTGCCAGCAGCCCCGACAGGGGGTACTACGAGCAGTACTTC

abundance: -
d_gene: -
j_gene: TRBJ2-1
v_gene: TRBV18
CDR3aa: CASSPSMSSYNEQFF
CDR3nt: TGTGCCAGCTCACCTAGCATGAGCTCCTACAATGAGCAGTTCTTC

abundance: -
d_gene: TRBD1
j_gene: TRBJ2-1
v_gene: TRBV7-9
CDR3aa: CASSPQGDNEQFF
CDR3nt: TGTGCCAGCAGCCCACAGGGGGACAATGAGCAGTTCTTC

abundance: -
d_gene: TRBD2
j_gene: TRBJ2-3
v_gene: TRBV5-5
CDR3aa: CASSLGTSWADTQYF
CDR3nt: TGTGCCAGCAGCTTGGGGACTAGCTGGGCAGATACGCAGTATTTT

abundance: -
d_gene: -
j_gene: TRBJ2-2
v_gene: TRBV27
CDR3aa: CASSLSANTGELFF
CDR3nt: TGTGCCAGCAGTTTATCTGCGAACACCGGGGAGCTGTTTTTT

abundance: -
d_gene: -
j_gene: TRBJ1-6
v_gene: TRBV10-3
CDR3aa: CAINRGSSYNSPLHF
CDR3nt: TGTGCCATCAATCGTGGGAGCTCCTATAATTCACCCCTCCACTTT

abundance: -
d_gene: TRBD2
j_gene: TRBJ2-1
v_gene: TRBV7-9
CDR3aa: CASSLDRGRAGNEQFF
CDR3nt: TGTGCCAGCAGCTTAGATCGCGGGAGGGCCGGGAATGAGCAGTTCTTC

abundance: -
d_gene: TRBD1
j_gene: TRBJ2-7
v_gene: TRBV5-1
CDR3aa: CASSLWGQGTYEQYF
CDR3nt: TGCGCCAGCAGCTTGTGGGGACAGGGAACCTACGAGCAGTACTTC

abundance: -
d_gene: TRBD1
j_gene: TRBJ1-2
v_gene: TRBV28
CDR3aa: CASSLPNGQGHYGYTF
CDR3nt: TGTGCCAGCAGTTTACCTAACGGACAGGGACACTATGGCTACACCTTC

abundance: once
d_gene: TRBD1
j_gene: TRBJ1-1
v_gene: TRBV6-5
CDR3aa: CASRRGQGGAFF
CDR3nt: TGTGCCAGCAGGCGAGGCCAGGGGGGAGCTTTCTTT

abundance: -
d_gene: TRBD1
j_gene: TRBJ1-5
v_gene: TRBV19
CDR3aa: CASSIGDRGDQPQHF
CDR3nt: TGTGCCAGTAGTATAGGAGACAGGGGGGATCAGCCCCAGCATTTT

abundance: once
d_gene: -
j_gene: TRBJ2-7
v_gene: TRBV4-2
CDR3aa: CASSALPGEAREQYF
CDR3nt: TGTGCCAGCAGCGCACTTCCGGGAGAGGCACGCGAGCAGTACTTC

abundance: -
d_gene: -
j_gene: TRBJ2-3
v_gene: TRBV19
CDR3aa: CASSPRGGMRADTQYF
CDR3nt: TGTGCCAGTAGTCCGCGCGGAGGGATGAGAGCAGATACGCAGTATTTT

abundance: -
d_gene: TRBD2
j_gene: TRBJ2-3
v_gene: TRBV5-1
CDR3aa: CASGLAGGGPSSTDTQYF
CDR3nt: TGCGCCAGCGGGCTAGCGGGAGGTGGGCCTTCTAGCACAGATACGCAGTATTTT

abundance: once
d_gene: TRBD1
j_gene: TRBJ1-5
v_gene: TRBV19
CDR3aa: CASTPTGDSNQPQHF
CDR3nt: TGTGCCAGTACCCCGACAGGGGATAGCAATCAGCCCCAGCATTTT

abundance: -
d_gene: -
j_gene: TRBJ2-5
v_gene: TRBV2
CDR3aa: CASSPLTQYF
CDR3nt: TGTGCCAGCAGTCCACTTACCCAGTACTTC

abundance: -
d_gene: TRBD1
j_gene: TRBJ2-7
v_gene: TRBV6-6
CDR3aa: CASSYGTGQLRQYF
CDR3nt: TGTGCCAGCAGTTATGGGACAGGGCAACTCCGGCAGTACTTC

abundance: -
d_gene: -
j_gene: TRBJ1-2
v_gene: TRBV5-1
CDR3aa: CASSLAYYYGYTF
CDR3nt: TGCGCCAGCAGCTTGGCCTATTACTATGGCTACACCTTC

abundance: once
d_gene: -
j_gene: TRBJ1-1
v_gene: TRBV7-9
CDR3aa: CASSYLRTDTEAFF
CDR3nt: TGTGCCAGCAGTTACCTCCGGACAGACACTGAAGCTTTCTTT

abundance: -
d_gene: TRBD1
j_gene: TRBJ2-2
v_gene: TRBV5-1
CDR3aa: CASSLAARGLNTGELFF
CDR3nt: TGCGCCAGCAGCTTGGCTGCCAGGGGGCTTAACACCGGGGAGCTGTTTTTT

abundance: -
d_gene: TRBD1
j_gene: TRBJ2-7
v_gene: TRBV6-1
CDR3aa: CASSEATGLVYEQYF
CDR3nt: TGTGCCAGCAGTGAAGCGACAGGGTTGGTCTACGAGCAGTACTTC

abundance: -
d_gene: TRBD1
j_gene: TRBJ2-5
v_gene: TRBV19
CDR3aa: CASSIEGAGTETQYF
CDR3nt: TGTGCCAGTAGTATCGAGGGGGCAGGAACAGAGACCCAGTACTTC

abundance: -
d_gene: -
j_gene: TRBJ2-4
v_gene: TRBV11-2
CDR3aa: CASSLDRLAKNIQYF
CDR3nt: TGTGCCAGCAGCTTAGATCGGTTAGCCAAAAACATTCAGTACTTC

abundance: once
d_gene: TRBD1
j_gene: TRBJ1-2
v_gene: TRBV10-3
CDR3aa: CAINRVLGQENGYTF
CDR3nt: TGTGCCATCAACCGCGTACTAGGACAGGAGAATGGCTACACCTTC

abundance: -
d_gene: TRBD2
j_gene: TRBJ2-1
v_gene: TRBV4-1
CDR3aa: CASSHREGTKRSAPYNEQFF
CDR3nt: TGCGCCAGCAGCCATAGGGAGGGTACGAAAAGGTCAGCACCCTACAATGAGCAGTTCTTC

abundance: once
d_gene: -
j_gene: TRBJ2-3
v_gene: TRBV7-3
CDR3aa: CASSFSGLTGDTQYF
CDR3nt: TGTGCCAGCAGCTTTTCGGGGCTGACTGGGGATACGCAGTATTTT

abundance: -
d_gene: -
j_gene: TRBJ1-2
v_gene: TRBV4-1
CDR3aa: CASGLSIFSYGYTF
CDR3nt: TGCGCCAGCGGTCTGTCCATCTTCTCCTATGGCTACACCTTC

abundance: -
d_gene: -
j_gene: TRBJ2-5
v_gene: TRBV19
CDR3aa: CASSIAPGMKRETQYF
CDR3nt: TGTGCCAGTAGTATCGCTCCCGGGATGAAGCGAGAGACCCAGTACTTC

abundance: -
d_gene: TRBD2
j_gene: TRBJ2-1
v_gene: TRBV10-1
CDR3aa: CASSPGTSGNYNEQFF
CDR3nt: TGCGCCAGCAGTCCCGGGACTAGCGGGAACTACAATGAGCAGTTCTTC

abundance: -
d_gene: TRBD2
j_gene: TRBJ2-1
v_gene: TRBV7-9
CDR3aa: CASSLVPRLAGGNNEQFF
CDR3nt: TGTGCCAGCAGCTTAGTTCCGAGACTAGCGGGAGGGAACAATGAGCAGTTCTTC

abundance: -
d_gene: -
j_gene: TRBJ1-5
v_gene: TRBV7-2
CDR3aa: CASSLVVGATWPQHF
CDR3nt: TGTGCCAGCAGCTTAGTTGTGGGGGCGACATGGCCCCAGCATTTT

abundance: -
d_gene: TRBD2
j_gene: TRBJ2-7
v_gene: TRBV5-1
CDR3aa: CASSLSGRAYEQYF
CDR3nt: TGCGCCAGCAGCTTAAGCGGGAGGGCCTACGAGCAGTACTTC

abundance: -
d_gene: -
j_gene: TRBJ2-1
v_gene: TRBV6-5
CDR3aa: CASSYPGEQFF
CDR3nt: TGTGCCAGCAGTTACCCGGGGGAGCAGTTCTTC

abundance: -
d_gene: TRBD1
j_gene: TRBJ1-5
v_gene: TRBV6-1
CDR3aa: CASRFGTGSNQPQHF
CDR3nt: TGTGCCAGCAGGTTCGGGACAGGTTCCAATCAGCCCCAGCATTTT

abundance: -
d_gene: -
j_gene: TRBJ1-2
v_gene: TRBV11-1
CDR3aa: CASSLIGETNYGYTF
CDR3nt: TGTGCCAGCAGCTTAATTGGGGAAACTAACTATGGCTACACCTTC

abundance: -
d_gene: TRBD2
j_gene: TRBJ2-5
v_gene: TRBV19
CDR3aa: CASSIYPPRAGGPVETQYF
CDR3nt: TGTGCCAGTAGTATTTACCCCCCTAGAGCGGGAGGGCCTGTGGAGACCCAGTACTTC

abundance: -
d_gene: TRBD2
j_gene: TRBJ2-2
v_gene: TRBV5-4
CDR3aa: CASSLASGRNTGELFF
CDR3nt: TGTGCCAGCAGCTTGGCTAGCGGGAGGAACACCGGGGAGCTGTTTTTT

abundance: -
d_gene: -
j_gene: TRBJ2-7
v_gene: TRBV28
CDR3aa: CASSLAGKFLYEQYF
CDR3nt: TGTGCCAGCAGTTTAGCGGGCAAATTCCTTTACGAGCAGTACTTC

abundance: -
d_gene: -
j_gene: TRBJ1-2
v_gene: TRBV28
CDR3aa: CASSSGHNYGYTF
CDR3nt: TGTGCCAGCAGTTCGGGACATAACTATGGCTACACCTTC

abundance: -
d_gene: -
j_gene: TRBJ2-3
v_gene: TRBV5-5
CDR3aa: CASSHYEGYTQYF
CDR3nt: TGTGCCAGCAGCCACTACGAGGGCTATACGCAGTATTTT

abundance: -
d_gene: TRBD2
j_gene: TRBJ2-2
v_gene: TRBV28
CDR3aa: CATNGYSGRANTGELFF
CDR3nt: TGTGCCACTAATGGGTATAGCGGGAGGGCGAACACCGGGGAGCTGTTTTTT

abundance: -
d_gene: -
j_gene: TRBJ1-3
v_gene: TRBV28
CDR3aa: CASSFPGPGNTIYF
CDR3nt: TGTGCCAGCAGTTTCCCGGGGCCTGGAAACACCATATATTTT

abundance: -
d_gene: TRBD1
j_gene: TRBJ1-2
v_gene: TRBV2
CDR3aa: CASRFPGGVRVPNYGYTF
CDR3nt: TGTGCCAGCAGGTTTCCAGGGGGCGTTAGGGTACCCAACTATGGCTACACCTTC

abundance: -
d_gene: TRBD2
j_gene: TRBJ2-7
v_gene: TRBV28
CDR3aa: CASSLLGDYRYEQYF
CDR3nt: TGTGCCAGCAGTTTGTTGGGGGACTACCGATACGAGCAGTACTTC

abundance: -
d_gene: -
j_gene: TRBJ1-4
v_gene: TRBV6-1
CDR3aa: CASRRETTNEKLFF
CDR3nt: TGTGCCAGCAGGAGAGAAACAACTAATGAAAAACTGTTTTTT

abundance: -
d_gene: -
j_gene: TRBJ2-6
v_gene: TRBV28
CDR3aa: CASSLRANVLTF
CDR3nt: TGTGCCAGCAGTTTGAGGGCCAACGTCCTGACTTTC

abundance: -
d_gene: TRBD1
j_gene: TRBJ2-7
v_gene: TRBV7-9
CDR3aa: CASSTGTGVYEQYF
CDR3nt: TGTGCCAGCAGTACCGGGACAGGGGTCTACGAGCAGTACTTC